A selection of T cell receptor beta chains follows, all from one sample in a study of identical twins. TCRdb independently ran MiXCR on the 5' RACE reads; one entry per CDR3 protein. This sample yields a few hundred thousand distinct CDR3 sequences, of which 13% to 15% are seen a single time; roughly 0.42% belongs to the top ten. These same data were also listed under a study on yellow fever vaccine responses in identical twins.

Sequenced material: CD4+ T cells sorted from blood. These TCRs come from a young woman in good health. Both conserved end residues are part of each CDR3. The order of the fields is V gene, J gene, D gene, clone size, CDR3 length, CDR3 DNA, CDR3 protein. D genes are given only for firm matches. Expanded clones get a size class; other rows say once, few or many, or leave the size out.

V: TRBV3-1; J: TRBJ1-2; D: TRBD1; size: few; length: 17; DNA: TGTGCCAGCAGCAGAGGGGGCGGGGGACAAATTAACTATGGCTACACCTTC; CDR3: CASSRGGGGQINYGYTF
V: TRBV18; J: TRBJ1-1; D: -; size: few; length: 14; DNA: TGTGCCAGCTCACCTTCGCCGGGTACGGGTGAAGCTTTCTTT; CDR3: CASSPSPGTGEAFF
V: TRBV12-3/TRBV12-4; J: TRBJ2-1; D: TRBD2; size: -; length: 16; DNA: TGTGCCAGCAGCCCCGGGACTAGCGCATCCTACAATGAGCAGTTCTTC; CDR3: CASSPGTSASYNEQFF
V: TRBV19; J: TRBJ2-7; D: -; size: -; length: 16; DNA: TGTGCCAGTAGTTTTGACTCCGGAGGGGGCAATTACGAGCAGTACTTC; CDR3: CASSFDSGGGNYEQYF
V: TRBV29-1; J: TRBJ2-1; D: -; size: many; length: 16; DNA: TGCAGCGCCGCGGGTGGGAGCGGGCCCACCTACAATGAGCAGTTCTTC; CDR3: CSAAGGSGPTYNEQFF
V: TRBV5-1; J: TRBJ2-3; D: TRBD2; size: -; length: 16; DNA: TGCGCCAGCAGCTTGGCCGGGGGGGAACGCACAGATACGCAGTATTTT; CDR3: CASSLAGGERTDTQYF
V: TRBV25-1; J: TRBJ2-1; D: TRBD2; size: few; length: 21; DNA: TGTGCCAGCAGTGAATCCAGCTCCGGGACTAGCGGGAGGCTTACCTACAATGAGCAGTTCTTC; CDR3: CASSESSSGTSGRLTYNEQFF
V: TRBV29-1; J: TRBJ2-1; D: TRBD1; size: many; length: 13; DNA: TGCAGCGTCCGTCTGGACAGGGGCTTGGAGCAGTTCTTC; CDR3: CSVRLDRGLEQFF
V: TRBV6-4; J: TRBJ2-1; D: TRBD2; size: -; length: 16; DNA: TGTGCCAGCAGTAGCTCTAGCGGGGGGCTCTGGAATGAGCAGTTCTTC; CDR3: CASSSSSGGLWNEQFF
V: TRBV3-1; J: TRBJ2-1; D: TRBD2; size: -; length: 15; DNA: TGTGCCAGCAGCCAACAAATAGCGGGGGGCAATGAGCAGTTCTTC; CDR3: CASSQQIAGGNEQFF